Below, 30 T cell receptor beta chains from the same sample are listed, as sequenced in a study of OX40 agonist ivuxolimab in advanced cancers. Profiled with immunoSEQ multiplex PCR; TCRdb holds only in-frame clones, not every one. The data contain roughly 50,000 clones, 91% of them singletons. Sequences were derived from CD4+ or CD8+ T cells sorted from blood, sampled in a trial of the OX40 agonist ivuxolimab. The receptor source for this set is an adult with an advanced solid tumor such as melanoma, head and neck, liver or kidney cancer.

V is TRBV6-6 and J is TRBJ2-1; possibly TRBD1 for D (5 bases). Between the trimmed V and J ends, which lost 2 bases and 8 bases, there was a span of 16 bases. The CDR3 is 15 amino acids. Per germline, CDR1 MNHNY and CDR2 SVGAGI (reference sequence). The CDR3 region has the DNA TGTGCCAGCAGTTACGGGCCGGCCCCCAGGGATGAGCAGTTCTTC. Its protein product is CASSYGPAPRDEQFF.

The chain carries TRBV13 and TRBJ2-2, with TRBD2 matching 10 bases. The V segment lost 6 bases and the J segment 3 bases; nucleotides outside the gene matches: 7. The CDR3 loop spans 16 amino acids. Germline V gene data show CDR1 as PRHDT and CDR2 as FYEKMQ (reference sequence). In DNA form, the CDR3 reads TGTGCCAGCAGATTCAGCGGGAGGGGGTACACCGGGGAGCTGTTTTTT. Translating it yields CASRFSGRGYTGELFF.

The chain recombines TRBV2 with TRBJ1-2; 9 positions match TRBD1. The trim removed 6 bases at V and 1 base at J, leaving 3 bases unmatched. The germline V gene encodes CDR1 SNHLY and CDR2 FYNNEI. The CDR3 is 14 residues long. The CDR3 DNA reads as TGTGCCAGCAGCGGGGACAGGGATAACTATGGCTACACCTTC. This translates into CASSGDRDNYGYTF. Supplemented by reference TRBV2 and TRBJ1-2, the full variable domain reads EPEVTQTPSHQVTQMGQEVILRCVPISNHLYFYWYRQILGQKVEFLVSFYNNEISEKSEIFDDQFSVERPDGSNFTLKIRSTKLEDSAMYFCASSGDRDNYGYTFGSGTRLTVV.

The chain links TRBV7-2 to TRBJ1-5; no reliable D call. The CDR3 totals 15 residues. Trimming shortened V by 5 bases and J by 4 bases, and 15 bases separated the two germline ends. Germline-derived CDR1 and CDR2 are SGHTA and FQGNSA. CDR3 in amino acids: CASSPDPLGNQPQHF. CDR3 DNA sequence: TGTGCCAGCAGCCCGGACCCACTGGGGAATCAGCCCCAGCATTTT.

The chain is built from TRBV28 and TRBJ2-3; no firm D call. Trimming took 7 bases from V and 0 from J, leaving 14 bases between them. The germline V gene has CDR1 MDHEN and CDR2 SYDVKM. This CDR3 spans 15 amino acids. The chain's CDR3 is CASTFEGRSTDTQYF. CDR3 coding DNA: TGTGCCAGCACCTTCGAAGGGCGAAGCACAGATACGCAGTATTTT.

In nucleotides, the CDR3 is TGTGCCAGCAGTTACTCCGCGATGAACACTGAAGCTTTCTTT. Translation gives CASSYSAMNTEAFF. The V call is TRBV6-5, the J call TRBJ1-1; unclear D gene. From germline, CDR1 is MNHEY and CDR2 SVGAGI. Trimming pared 0 bases from V and 0 bases from J, leaving 5 bases between. The CDR3 loop spans 14 amino acids.

The chain employs TRBV7-9 and TRBJ2-3; a weak D match, TRBD2 (5 bases). Germline-derived CDR1 and CDR2 are SEHNR and FQNEAQ (reference sequence). V lost 5 bases, J lost 3 bases, and 12 bases lay in between. The CDR3 loop spans 14 amino acids. CDR3 region: CASSPIPGTDTQYF. The CDR3 nucleotides are TGTGCCAGCAGCCCCATACCGGGAACAGATACGCAGTATTTT. Using reference TRBV7-9 and TRBJ2-3 for the parts outside the CDR3, the full variable domain is DTGVSQNPRHKITKRGQNVTFRCDPISEHNRLYWYRQTLGQGPEFLTYFQNEAQLEKSRLLSDRFSAERPKGSFSTLEIQRTEQGDSAMYLCASSPIPGTDTQYFGPGTRLTVL.

The J gene is TRBJ2-7, the V gene TRBV4-3; possibly TRBD1 for D (5 bases). Trimming shortened V by 0 bases and J by 0 bases, and 15 bases separated the two germline ends. This CDR3 region has 17 residues. The germline V gene has CDR1 LGHNA and CDR2 YSLEER. The CDR3 DNA is TGCGCCAGCAGCCAAGATACTTCTAAGGGGAACTCCTACGAGCAGTACTTC. This sequence encodes CASSQDTSKGNSYEQYF.

The rearrangement links TRBV9 to TRBJ1-2, with D tentatively TRBD1 (5 bases). Germline assignment: CDR1 SGDLS and CDR2 YYNGEE. V was clipped by 0 bases and J by 0 bases, with 9 bases between them. There are 15 residues in the CDR3. CDR3 sequence reads: CASSVVAGPNYGYTF. The CDR3 region has the DNA TGTGCCAGCAGCGTAGTGGCAGGGCCTAACTATGGCTACACCTTC.

The chain joins TRBV6-1 to TRBJ2-1, with D perhaps TRBD2 (6 bases). Germline values: CDR1 MNHNS, CDR2 SASEGT. This CDR3 is 15 amino acids long. V was clipped by 2 bases and J by 2 bases, with 10 bases between them. CDR3 amino acids: CASSEWRVPYNEQFF. CDR3 sequence (DNA): TGTGCCAGCAGTGAATGGAGGGTACCCTACAATGAGCAGTTCTTC.

This clone was seen only once. The chain couples TRBV4-3 to TRBJ2-1; the D gene is possibly TRBD2 (7 bases). Between the trimmed V and J ends, which lost 0 bases and 3 bases, there was a span of 15 bases. The CDR3 runs 17 residues. CDR1 and CDR2 (germline): LGHNA, YSLEER. CDR3 protein: CASSQDAWGGNYNEQFF. In nucleotides, the CDR3 is TGCGCCAGCAGCCAAGATGCATGGGGGGGCAACTACAATGAGCAGTTCTTC.

DNA for the CDR3: TGTGCCAGTAGTATTTCAGGACAAGGGACAGATACGCAGTATTTT. It specifies CASSISGQGTDTQYF. The V call is TRBV19, the J call TRBJ2-3, with a tentative D call TRBD1 (5 bases). V was pared by 3 bases and J by 3 bases, with 13 bases between. The CDR3 has 15 amino acids. CDR1 and CDR2 (germline): LNHDA, SQIVND (reference sequence).

The chain recombines TRBV27 with TRBJ2-1; tentatively, D is TRBD1 (5 bases). Trimming took 6 bases from V and 6 from J, leaving 18 bases between them. The CDR3 is 15 amino acids. Germline CDR1 is MNHEY and CDR2 is SMNVEV (reference sequence). CDR3 DNA sequence: TGTGCCAGCAGCCTAGGACACCCCGTTGTCAATGAGCAGTTCTTC. It translates to CASSLGHPVVNEQFF.

J is TRBJ2-2 and V is TRBV5-4, with D unclear. The CDR3 has 15 amino acids. Germline V CDR1 and CDR2: SGHNT, YYREEE (reference sequence). V dropped 10 bases and J dropped 0 bases, with 16 bases sitting between them. Here the CDR3 DNA reads TGTGCCTTCCAGCCCGGAGACGCGAACACCGGGGAGCTGTTTTTT. Encoded protein: CAFQPGDANTGELFF.

The chain recombines TRBV20-1 with TRBJ1-2; D is undetermined. This CDR3 is built from 10 residues. CDR1 and CDR2 (germline): DFQATT, SNEGSKA (reference sequence). V dropped 8 bases and J dropped 4 bases, with 8 bases sitting between them. The CDR3 coding sequence is TGCAGTTCTACGGGCTATGGCTACACCTTC. Translation: CSSTGYGYTF.

This chain connects TRBV11-2 to TRBJ2-2; D unresolved. CDR1 and CDR2 (germline): SGHAT, FQNNGV. The germline V and J ends were trimmed by 1 base and 2 bases, with 14 bases remaining between them. The CDR3 loop spans 17 amino acids. For the CDR3, the DNA is TGTGCCAGCAGCTTAGGCAATTGGCGGTTCAACACCGGGGAGCTGTTTTTT. Translating it yields CASSLGNWRFNTGELFF.

V usage is TRBV7-9 and J usage is TRBJ1-2; TRBD1 is a possible D gene (5 bases). Germline CDR1 SEHNR, CDR2 FQNEAQ (reference sequence). V lost 3 bases and J lost 8, with 16 bases in between. The CDR3 is 14 amino acids. The CDR3 loop is CASSFAGLRDGYTF. In DNA, the CDR3 is TGTGCCAGCAGCTTCGCCGGACTGCGGGACGGCTACACCTTC.

This clone was seen a single time. The CDR3 here is CASSFGRGFQDYGYTF. The CDR3 region has the DNA TGTGCCAGCAGCTTTGGCAGGGGGTTTCAAGACTATGGCTACACCTTC. This rearrangement joins TRBV7-8 to TRBJ1-2, with TRBD1 matching over 7 bases. Looked up from germline, CDR1 is SGHVS and CDR2 is FQNEAQ. V was pared by 3 bases and J by 3 bases, with 10 bases of the junction left unmatched. This CDR3 spans 16 amino acids.

The chain joins TRBV7-9 to TRBJ1-2; perhaps TRBD1 as D (5 bases). The CDR3 loop spans 15 amino acids. V lost 3 bases and J lost 4, with 15 bases in between. CDR1 SEHNR and CDR2 FQNEAQ come from the germline V gene (reference sequence). CDR3 coding DNA: TGTGCCAGCAGCTTTGGGGGATTTGCGGGCTATGGCTACACCTTC. Translating gives CASSFGGFAGYGYTF.

This clone was recorded once. This chain connects TRBV19 to TRBJ2-7; 8 nucleotides align to TRBD1. The CDR3 loop spans 15 amino acids. With V trimmed by 3 bases and J by 6 bases, 10 bases remained unmatched. The V gene's germline CDR1 is LNHDA and CDR2 SQIVND (reference sequence). The DNA for the CDR3 is TGTGCCAGTAGTATGGGTATAGCAGGGGGCACCGAGCAGTACTTC. Translated: CASSMGIAGGTEQYF.

This clone came up once. This chain uses TRBV5-6 with TRBJ2-7, with D perhaps given as TRBD1 or TRBD2 (6 bases each). The V end lost 4 bases, the J end lost 3 bases, and 20 bases lay between the germline ends. CDR3 size: 16 residues. CDR1 and CDR2 (germline): SGHDT, YYEEEE. The CDR3 loop is CASSQDRGQEIYEQYF. The DNA of the CDR3 is TGTGCCAGCAGCCAAGACCGGGGGCAAGAAATCTACGAGCAGTACTTC.

J is TRBJ1-1 and V is TRBV19; D gene uncertain. This CDR3 region has 16 residues. Trimming left V 1 base short and J 3 bases short, with 15 bases between. CDR1 and CDR2 (germline): LNHDA, SQIVND (reference sequence). The CDR3 DNA reads TGTGCCAGTAGTATAGTTGGAAGGGCGGTACACACTGAAGCTTTCTTT. Translating gives CASSIVGRAVHTEAFF.

J is TRBJ2-5 and V is TRBV2; TRBD2 matches at 9 bases. Unmatched junction bases numbered 2, after V lost 2 bases and J lost 1 base. Looked up from germline, CDR1 is SNHLY and CDR2 is FYNNEI. The CDR3 runs 15 residues. The CDR3 sequence: CASSESTSGQETQYF. The CDR3 DNA follows: TGTGCCAGCAGTGAATCGACTAGCGGCCAAGAGACCCAGTACTTC.

This chain connects TRBV5-4 to TRBJ1-6; D unresolved. The germline V and J ends were trimmed by 5 bases and 7 bases, with 16 bases remaining between them. CDR3 size: 15 residues. Germline V gives CDR1 SGHNT, CDR2 YYREEE (reference sequence). The CDR3 region is CASSSLNGVNSPLHF. DNA of the CDR3: TGTGCCAGCAGTTCCCTAAACGGAGTAAATTCACCCCTCCACTTT.

The rearrangement uses TRBV7-9 and TRBJ2-2, with TRBD2 identical over 8 bases. The CDR3 is made up of 16 amino acids. The J segment lost 0 bases and the V segment lost 3 bases, leaving 3 bases of the junction unmatched. Germline lookup yields CDR1 SEHNR and CDR2 FQNEAQ (reference sequence). CDR3 coding DNA: TGTGCCAGCAGCTTTTCGGGACTAGCGAACACCGGGGAGCTGTTTTTT. Translated, it gives CASSFSGLANTGELFF.

The genes are TRBV28 and TRBJ1-2; D gene unclear. The CDR3 length is 14 residues. Trimming took 2 bases from V and 6 from J, leaving 13 bases between them. The germline gives CDR1 MDHEN, CDR2 SYDVKM. The CDR3 sequence: CASSLEGGGNGYTF. Written as DNA, the CDR3 is TGTGCCAGCAGTTTAGAAGGAGGCGGTAATGGCTACACCTTC.

V usage is TRBV13 and J usage is TRBJ1-2, with 10 bases aligning to TRBD1. Germline lookup yields CDR1 PRHDT and CDR2 FYEKMQ (reference sequence). The CDR3 sequence is 15 residues long. The trim removed 5 bases at V and 4 bases at J, leaving 7 bases unmatched. The CDR3 sequence: CASSQGQGMIYGYTF. The CDR3 nucleotides are TGTGCCAGCAGCCAGGGACAGGGGATGATCTATGGCTACACCTTC.

This clone was detected only once. The chain is built from TRBV7-9 and TRBJ2-7; D not resolved. CDR1 and CDR2 from the germline V gene are SEHNR and FQNEAQ (reference sequence). V lost 1 base to trimming and J lost 6 bases, with 7 bases between them. The CDR3 totals 12 residues. The CDR3 DNA follows: TGTGCCAGCAGCTTAGATCTGGCCGAGCAGTACTTC. Amino acids: CASSLDLAEQYF.

CDR3: CATSQNSGNTIYF. CDR3 sequence (DNA): TGTGCCACCAGTCAAAACTCTGGAAACACCATATATTTT. The rearrangement links TRBV15 to TRBJ1-3, with D unclear. V was trimmed by 6 bases and J by 0 bases, leaving 6 bases between them. Germline loops: CDR1 LNHNV, CDR2 YYDKDF (reference sequence). CDR3 length: 13 amino acids.

The CDR3 is CASSYDAGTNYNEQFF. CDR3 DNA sequence: TGTGCCAGCAGTTACGACGCCGGGACCAACTACAATGAGCAGTTCTTC. The genes are TRBV6-5 and TRBJ2-1; D is possibly TRBD1 or TRBD2 (5 bases each). V lost 2 bases, J lost 3 bases, and 14 bases lay in between. The germline V gene encodes CDR1 MNHEY and CDR2 SVGAGI. The CDR3 spans 16 residues.